The 22 T cell receptor beta chains given below trace back to one sample, sequenced in a study of cytomegalovirus exposure and HLA in healthy donors. 13 Jbeta primers and 60 Vbeta primers were used for the PCR. Sequencing used immunoSEQ multiplex PCR; TCRdb keeps in-frame clones, though not all of them. The data show 90,000 to 95,000 clones, 65% to 85% seen once. The sample taken for sequencing was PBMCs. These receptors all stem from a man between 18 and 35 years old in good health and CMV-seronegative.

V and J are TRBV27 and TRBJ2-7; D perhaps matches TRBD1 (6 bases). The V and J ends lost 5 bases and 6 bases respectively, with 17 bases between them. Germline V CDR1 and CDR2: MNHEY, SMNVEV (reference sequence). The CDR3 has 14 residues. The CDR3, as DNA: TGTGCCAGCAGTACCCAACAGGGATGGGGCGAGCAGTACTTC. Its translation: CASSTQQGWGEQYF.

The chain has TRBV5-4 and TRBJ2-3, with D unresolved. This CDR3 comprises 13 residues. Germline loops: CDR1 SGHNT, CDR2 YYREEE (reference sequence). Trimming shortened V by 2 bases and J by 1 base, and 5 bases separated the two germline ends. The CDR3 DNA reads TGTGCCAGCAGCTTTGAGGGCACAGATACGCAGTATTTT. Translating it yields CASSFEGTDTQYF.

The chain employs TRBV9 and TRBJ1-4; a possible D gene is TRBD1 (5 bases). The ends were cut back, 3 bases at V and 2 bases at J, with 8 bases in the middle. This CDR3 comprises 14 residues. From germline, CDR1 is SGDLS and CDR2 YYNGEE. Here the CDR3 reads CASSGGGTNEKLFF. CDR3 nucleotide sequence: TGTGCCAGCAGCGGGGGCGGTACTAATGAAAAACTGTTTTTT.

The CDR3 DNA follows: TGCGCCAGCCAGGGTACTAACTATGGCTACACCTTC. Translating it yields CASQGTNYGYTF. The V gene is TRBV4-1, the J gene TRBJ1-2, with D maybe TRBD1 (5 bases). CDR1 and CDR2 (germline): MGHRA, YSYEKL. Between the trimmed V and J ends, which lost 8 bases and 0 bases, there was a span of 7 bases. There are 12 residues in the CDR3.

This chain joins TRBV2 and TRBJ2-3; 9 bases are a match to TRBD2. CDR1 is SNHLY, CDR2 FYNNEI, per germline. Trimming cost V 6 bases and J 5 bases; bases outside gene matches: 12. The CDR3 length is 16 residues. The CDR3 DNA reads TGTGCCAGCAGGGACCTTGGCGGGGGGGCGGTAGATACGCAGTATTTT. Amino acids: CASRDLGGGAVDTQYF.

V is TRBV19 and J is TRBJ1-2, with D possibly matching TRBD1 (5 bases). The CDR3 spans 13 residues. Germline V CDR1 and CDR2: LNHDA, SQIVND (reference sequence). With 5 bases removed from V and 4 bases from J, the gap between germline ends came to 11 bases. The CDR3 is CASSLGGLYGYTF. CDR3 sequence (DNA): TGTGCCAGTAGTCTCGGGGGTCTCTATGGCTACACCTTC.

The rearrangement links TRBV5-5 to TRBJ1-3, with a tentative D call TRBD1 (6 bases). CDR1 and CDR2 from the germline V gene are SGHKS and YYEKEE (reference sequence). The CDR3 sequence is 14 residues long. V lost 6 bases, J lost 0 bases, and 10 bases lay in between. The CDR3 loop is CASTRGPSGNTIYF. Written as DNA, the CDR3 is TGTGCCAGCACCAGGGGCCCCTCTGGAAACACCATATATTTT.

The rearrangement joins TRBV10-2 to TRBJ2-5; TRBD1 matches at 10 bases. The length of the CDR3 is 13 residues. With 6 bases clipped from V and 5 bases from J, the junction kept 3 bases outside the gene matches. Germline values: CDR1 WSHSY, CDR2 SAAADI. The CDR3 region is CASRTGGGETQYF. The CDR3 DNA sequence: TGCGCCAGCAGGACAGGGGGCGGTGAGACCCAGTACTTC.

The gene calls are TRBV4-1 and TRBJ1-5; 8 bases align to TRBD1. Trimming at V came to 5 bases and at J to 2 bases, leaving 23 bases not matched to a gene. The CDR3 runs 21 residues. CDR1 MGHRA and CDR2 YSYEKL come from the germline V gene. In DNA form, the CDR3 reads TGCGCCAGCAGCTATTTACACTCCTCAGGGGGCGCGTACATGGGCAATCAGCCCCAGCATTTT. This encodes CASSYLHSSGGAYMGNQPQHF.

The rearrangement joins TRBV15 to TRBJ1-5; 8 bases are shared with TRBD1. Per germline, CDR1 LNHNV and CDR2 YYDKDF (reference sequence). The CDR3 sequence is 15 residues long. The V and J ends lost 5 bases and 7 bases, in that order; junction bases with no gene match: 10. The chain's CDR3 is CATSRISGGHQPQHF. The DNA for the CDR3 is TGTGCCACCAGCCGGATTTCAGGGGGCCACCAGCCCCAGCATTTT.

The gene calls are TRBV12-5 and TRBJ1-5; a possible D gene is TRBD1 (5 bases). The V and J ends lost 6 bases and 6 bases respectively, with 12 bases between them. CDR1 LGHNT and CDR2 FRNRAP come from the germline V gene. CDR3 length: 13 residues. The DNA of the CDR3 is TGTGCTAGTGGCCCGGGACTCAGTCAGCCCCAGCATTTT. It is translated as CASGPGLSQPQHF. The entire variable domain, with the rest obtained from reference TRBV12-5 and TRBJ1-5, is as follows: DARVTQTPRHKVTEMGQEVTMRCQPILGHNTVFWYRQTMMQGLELLAYFRNRAPLDDSGMPKDRFSAEMPDATLATLKIQPSEPRDSAVYFCASGPGLSQPQHFGDGTRLSIL.

Written as DNA, the CDR3 is TGTGCCAGCAGCCAAGATCGCGGGGTAGGGTACGAGCAGTACTTC. Amino acids: CASSQDRGVGYEQYF. The chain uses TRBV4-2 and TRBJ2-7; TRBD2 is a possible D gene (6 bases). The V and J ends lost 0 bases and 4 bases respectively, with 13 bases between them. CDR1 and CDR2 from the germline V gene are LGHNA and YNFKEQ. This CDR3 is built from 15 residues.

The rearrangement joins TRBV28 to TRBJ2-7; TRBD1 matches 7 bases. CDR3 length: 14 residues. J gave up 4 bases and V 5 bases, and 8 bases lay outside the gene matches. Germline V CDR1 and CDR2: MDHEN, SYDVKM. In nucleotides, the CDR3 is TGTGCCAGCAGTCCCACAGGGGCCCCATACGAGCAGTACTTC. The encoded protein is CASSPTGAPYEQYF.

In DNA form, the CDR3 reads TGTGCCAGCAGCTTAGTAGCGACTACCTACGAGCAGTACTTC. It yields the protein CASSLVATTYEQYF. The chain couples TRBV7-2 to TRBJ2-5; D might be TRBD2 (5 bases). TRBJ2-7 matches the DNA end more closely, so the J call is doubtful. The length of the CDR3 is 14 residues. Per germline, CDR1 SGHTA and CDR2 FQGNSA.

This chain connects TRBV4-1 to TRBJ1-3; D unresolved. Trimming shortened V by 3 bases and J by 2 bases, and 14 bases separated the two germline ends. Germline V gives CDR1 MGHRA, CDR2 YSYEKL. The CDR3 is made up of 16 amino acids. The CDR3 sequence is CASSHLGERTGNTIYF. As DNA, the CDR3 is TGCGCCAGCAGCCATCTTGGAGAGCGAACTGGAAACACCATATATTTT.

This clone showed up just a few times. The chain couples TRBV6-1 to TRBJ2-7; 10 bases fit TRBD1. This CDR3 is 17 amino acids long. Germline V gene data show CDR1 as MNHNS and CDR2 as SASEGT. V was clipped by 4 bases and J by 3 bases; unmatched bases: 12. CDR3 residues: CASSVSPPGQGSYEQYF. The CDR3 bases are TGTGCCAGCAGTGTCTCCCCTCCGGGACAGGGGAGCTACGAGCAGTACTTC.

The chain has TRBV5-8 and TRBJ2-1; no clear D. The germline CDR1 and CDR2 sequences are SGHTS and YDEGEE. The CDR3 consists of 14 residues. V was trimmed by 1 base and J by 9 bases, leaving 14 bases between them. The CDR3 here is CASSLSGSASEQFF. For the CDR3, the DNA is TGTGCCAGCAGCTTGTCGGGTTCGGCGTCTGAGCAGTTCTTC.

This clone appeared a single time. This sample also contains other DNA sequences that code for the same CDR3. The chain has TRBV4-2 and TRBJ2-4; 8 bases fit TRBD2. V trimming: 0 bases; J trimming: 3 bases; junction bases outside the gene matches: 1. CDR1 is LGHNA, CDR2 YNFKEQ, per germline. The length of the CDR3 is 15 residues. The CDR3 DNA reads TGTGCCAGCAGCCAAGACGGGGGGGACAAAAACATTCAGTACTTC. Amino acid sequence: CASSQDGGDKNIQYF.

J is TRBJ1-5 and V is TRBV18, with 8 bases identical to TRBD1. The length of the CDR3 is 17 residues. The trim removed 2 bases at V and 0 bases at J, leaving 6 bases unmatched. Germline V gene lookup returns CDR1 KGHSH and CDR2 LQKENI. As DNA, the CDR3 is TGTGCCAGCTCACCAGTCGGACAGGGTTATAGCAATCAGCCCCAGCATTTT. Translating gives CASSPVGQGYSNQPQHF. Full variable domain (rest looked up from reference TRBV18 and TRBJ1-5): NAGVMQNPRHLVRRRGQEARLRCSPMKGHSHVYWYRQLPEEGLKFMVYLQKENIIDESGMPKERFSAEFPKEGPSILRIQQVVRGDSAAYFCASSPVGQGYSNQPQHFGDGTRLSIL.

J is TRBJ2-1 and V is TRBV28; 7 positions agree with TRBD1. V gave up 7 bases and J gave up 0 bases; unmatched junction bases: 9. CDR1 is MDHEN and CDR2 is SYDVKM in the germline V gene. CDR3 size: 16 residues. The CDR3 sequence: CASTPVHRGSYNEQFF. In DNA, the CDR3 is TGTGCCAGCACCCCGGTCCACAGGGGCTCCTACAATGAGCAGTTCTTC.

The chain links TRBV11-2 to TRBJ2-3; 12 bases agree with TRBD2. Per the germline V gene, CDR1 is SGHAT and CDR2 is FQNNGV. There are 16 residues in the CDR3. With 3 bases clipped from V and 6 bases from J, the junction kept 7 bases outside the gene matches. CDR3 residues: CASSLSSGGALDTQYF. CDR3 nucleotide sequence: TGTGCCAGCAGCTTGTCTAGCGGGGGGGCCTTGGATACGCAGTATTTT.

This clone was seen just once. The chain couples TRBV7-9 to TRBJ2-7; 7 nucleotides match TRBD1. The V gene end was trimmed by 5 bases and the J gene end by 5 bases; junction bases not matched to a gene: 15. Germline values: CDR1 SEHNR, CDR2 FQNEAQ (reference sequence). The CDR3 totals 16 residues. DNA for the CDR3: TGTGCCAGCAGCAATGAAGGCCGGGACAGATCCCACGAGCAGTACTTC. As protein: CASSNEGRDRSHEQYF. Complete variable domain (other parts from reference TRBV7-9 and TRBJ2-7): DTGVSQNPRHKITKRGQNVTFRCDPISEHNRLYWYRQTLGQGPEFLTYFQNEAQLEKSRLLSDRFSAERPKGSFSTLEIQRTEQGDSAMYLCASSNEGRDRSHEQYFGPGTRLTVT.